The 27 T cell receptor beta chains below were found in one sample sequenced in a study of blood T cell repertoires in COVID-19. The method was immunoSEQ multiplex PCR; TCRdb's version includes in-frame clones alone and lacks a portion of them. Among 100,000 to 150,000 clones, over 80% were seen once, and the ten largest hold roughly 10%. Input material: peripheral blood. All receptors derive from a man in his 60s with acute or convalescent COVID-19.

The chain uses TRBV5-1 and TRBJ1-3, with a possible D match to TRBD1 (5 bases). The CDR3 spans 16 residues. V was trimmed by 1 base and J by 0 bases, leaving 11 bases between them. Germline V gene sequence: CDR1 SGHRS, CDR2 YFSETQ. DNA for the CDR3: TGCGCCAGCAGCTTGACAGGAGAGGTCTCTGGAAACACCATATATTTT. This gives the protein CASSLTGEVSGNTIYF.

V usage is TRBV27 and J usage is TRBJ2-7, with 12 bases matching TRBD2. The germline V gene has CDR1 MNHEY and CDR2 SMNVEV (reference sequence). The CDR3 consists of 16 residues. V lost 4 bases to trimming and J lost 6 bases; unmatched junction nucleotides: 10. CDR3 nucleotides: TGTGCCAGCAGTTCGGGTCATGGACTAGCGGGAACCGAGCAGTACTTC. This codes for CASSSGHGLAGTEQYF.

This chain connects TRBV7-3 to TRBJ2-3; 9 bases fit TRBD1. V trimming: 1 base; J trimming: 6 bases; junction bases outside the gene matches: 2. The germline V gene has CDR1 SGHTA and CDR2 FQGTGA. This CDR3 has 14 amino acids. The CDR3 sequence is CASSLNRGQDTQYF. DNA of the CDR3: TGTGCCAGCAGCTTAAACAGGGGGCAGGATACGCAGTATTTT.

The chain links TRBV30 to TRBJ2-3, with 9 bases fitting TRBD2. V shed 2 bases, J shed 3 bases, and the junction held 6 bases outside the gene matches. Germline V CDR1 and CDR2: GTSNPN, SVGIG (reference sequence). This CDR3 region has 15 residues. CDR3 coding DNA: TGTGCCTGGAGTACCATGGCGGGAGGGACAGATACGCAGTATTTT. This encodes CAWSTMAGGTDTQYF.

The chain has TRBV28 and TRBJ2-1; 7 bases map to TRBD1. CDR3 length: 15 amino acids. With 3 bases clipped from V and 4 bases from J, the junction kept 6 bases outside the gene matches. Germline CDR1 reads MDHEN; CDR2 reads SYDVKM. This chain's CDR3 is CASSLEGQAYNEQFF. The CDR3 DNA reads as TGTGCCAGCAGTTTGGAAGGACAGGCATACAATGAGCAGTTCTTC.

The chain employs TRBV3-1 (or the pseudogene TRBV3-2) and TRBJ2-7; the D is unclear. The V and J ends lost 3 bases and 0 bases respectively, with 9 bases between them. The length of the CDR3 is 14 residues. Germline V gene lookup returns CDR1 LGHDT and CDR2 YNNKEL (reference sequence). The CDR3 DNA is TGTGCCAGCAGCCACGGGTCGAGCTCCTACGAGCAGTACTTC. This sequence encodes CASSHGSSSYEQYF.

V usage is TRBV29-1 and J usage is TRBJ1-1; D not resolved. V was clipped by 4 bases and J by 7 bases, with 10 bases between them. In germline, CDR1 is SQVTM, CDR2 ANQGSEA. The CDR3 spans 11 residues. The CDR3 loop is CSVGGKGEAFF. CDR3 in DNA: TGCAGCGTTGGCGGGAAAGGTGAAGCTTTCTTT.

The chain recombines TRBV3-1 (or the pseudogene TRBV3-2) with TRBJ2-7, with D uncertain. CDR3 length equals 14 residues. CDR1 is LGHDT, CDR2 YNNKEL, per germline (reference sequence). The V and J ends lost 3 bases and 2 bases respectively, with 11 bases between them. The chain's CDR3 is CASSHGAVPYEQYF. In DNA form, the CDR3 reads TGTGCCAGCAGCCACGGCGCGGTTCCCTACGAGCAGTACTTC.

J is TRBJ2-7 and V is TRBV6-5; D gene unclear. Germline assignment: CDR1 MNHEY and CDR2 SVGAGI. CDR3 length: 12 amino acids. V was trimmed by 6 bases and J by 0 bases, leaving 6 bases between them. The CDR3 region has the DNA TGTGCCAGCAGACTCGGCTCCTACGAGCAGTACTTC. It specifies CASRLGSYEQYF.

This chain links TRBV3-1 (or the pseudogene TRBV3-2) with TRBJ2-7, with TRBD1 matching 7 bases. CDR3 length: 14 amino acids. Germline CDR1 and CDR2: LGHDT and YNNKEL (reference sequence). After removal of 5 bases from V and 11 bases from J, the junction contained 15 bases not matched to a gene. CDR3 protein: CASSGDSSRHREYF. The CDR3 DNA is TGTGCCAGCAGCGGGGACAGCTCCCGACACCGGGAGTACTTC.

The rearrangement joins TRBV6-5 to TRBJ1-3; no firm D call. Germline assignment: CDR1 MNHEY and CDR2 SVGAGI. CDR3 length: 14 residues. The germline V and J ends were trimmed by 10 bases and 0 bases, with 13 bases remaining between them. The CDR3 reads CATDGVYSGNTIYF. CDR3 sequence (DNA): TGTGCCACCGACGGGGTGTACTCTGGAAACACCATATATTTT.

CDR3 DNA sequence: TGTGCCTGGAGCTCTTACTCTGGAAACACCATATATTTT. It encodes CAWSSYSGNTIYF. The V call is TRBV30, the J call TRBJ1-3; D remains unclear. This CDR3 has 13 amino acids. The germline V gene has CDR1 GTSNPN and CDR2 SVGIG (reference sequence). V was clipped by 3 bases and J by 0 bases, with 6 bases between them.

The chain has TRBV20-1 and TRBJ1-5, with TRBD1 as a possible D gene (6 bases). Trimming stripped 3 bases from V and 6 bases from J, with 15 bases between. Germline CDR1 is DFQATT and CDR2 is SNEGSKA (reference sequence). The CDR3 has 14 residues. In DNA form, the CDR3 reads TGCAGTGCTAGTCGGCAGGGGCAGGGTCAGCCCCAGCATTTT. Translating it yields CSASRQGQGQPQHF.

The chain recombines TRBV7-2 with TRBJ1-5; 8 nucleotides line up with TRBD1. Looked up from germline, CDR1 is SGHTA and CDR2 is FQGNSA. CDR3 size: 15 residues. The J segment lost 1 base and the V segment lost 5 bases, leaving 4 bases of the junction unmatched. The CDR3 protein is CASSARTGSNQPQHF. The CDR3 DNA follows: TGTGCCAGCAGCGCCAGGACAGGGAGCAATCAGCCCCAGCATTTT.

The chain recombines TRBV11-3 with TRBJ2-7; 7 bases line up with TRBD1. CDR3 length: 15 amino acids. Germline-derived CDR1 and CDR2 are SGHNT and YENEEA. Trimming cost V 8 bases and J 2 bases; bases outside gene matches: 12. The CDR3 loop is CASAQQGLFAYEQYF. Here the CDR3 DNA reads TGTGCCAGCGCCCAACAGGGGCTTTTTGCCTACGAGCAGTACTTC.

This sequence joins TRBV5-1 and TRBJ2-3, with 14 bases lining up with TRBD2. This CDR3 is 18 amino acids long. With 4 bases clipped from V and 0 bases from J, the junction kept 7 bases outside the gene matches. Germline lookup yields CDR1 SGHRS and CDR2 YFSETQ. As DNA, the CDR3 is TGCGCCAGCAGCAACACCGGGACTAGCGGGAGCAGCACAGATACGCAGTATTTT. It specifies CASSNTGTSGSSTDTQYF. Combining the CDR3 with reference TRBV5-1 and TRBJ2-3 gives the whole variable domain KAGVTQTPRYLIKTRGQQVTLSCSPISGHRSVSWYQQTPGQGLQFLFEYFSETQRNKGNFPGRFSGRQFSNSRSEMNVSTLELGDSALYLCASSNTGTSGSSTDTQYFGPGTRLTVL.

This clone appeared once. V usage is TRBV11-2 and J usage is TRBJ2-7; tentative D call: TRBD1 (6 bases). The V gene lost 0 bases and the J gene lost 3 bases, with 12 bases spanning the gap. This CDR3 is 15 amino acids long. Germline CDR1 is SGHAT and CDR2 is FQNNGV. For the CDR3, the DNA is TGTGCCAGCAGCTTAGATCCAGGGGAAAACTACGAGCAGTACTTC. As protein: CASSLDPGENYEQYF.

The J gene is TRBJ2-2, the V gene TRBV10-2; 8 bases match TRBD1. Germline-derived CDR1 and CDR2 are WSHSY and SAAADI. Unmatched junction bases numbered 5, after V lost 7 bases and J lost 7 bases. The CDR3 has 13 amino acids. Written as DNA, the CDR3 is TGCGCCAGCAACGGACAGGGTCTCGGGGAGCTGTTTTTT. Protein product: CASNGQGLGELFF.

V usage is TRBV18 and J usage is TRBJ2-7, with 7 bases identical to TRBD2. Germline CDR1 KGHSH, CDR2 LQKENI. The CDR3 is 15 residues long. With 3 bases clipped from V and 0 bases from J, the junction kept 5 bases outside the gene matches. The DNA of the CDR3 is TGTGCCAGCTCACCGGGGGGGAGCGGCTCCTACGAGCAGTACTTC. This encodes CASSPGGSGSYEQYF.

The chain combines TRBV6-6 with TRBJ2-1; TRBD2 might be the D (6 bases). This CDR3 contains 14 residues. The germline CDR1 and CDR2 sequences are MNHNY and SVGAGI (reference sequence). Deletions cut 6 bases from V and 4 bases from J, with 13 bases between. The CDR3 DNA reads TGTGCCAGCAGCCGGGACTCCTCGTACAATGAGCAGTTCTTC. Translated, it gives CASSRDSSYNEQFF.

The CDR3 loop reads CASSQSLVLGGTEAFF. CDR3 coding DNA: TGCGCCAGCAGTCAATCGTTAGTCTTGGGGGGCACTGAAGCTTTCTTT. This sequence joins TRBV23-1 and TRBJ1-1; perhaps TRBD1 as D (5 bases). TRBV23-1 is recorded as an ORF, its role being uncertain. This CDR3 contains 16 residues. Trimming removed 0 bases at V and 4 bases at J, with 15 bases between.

This clone was counted a few times. This chain connects TRBV15 to TRBJ2-2, with D possibly being TRBD1 (6 bases). CDR3 length: 14 amino acids. Between the trimmed V and J ends, which lost 0 bases and 7 bases, there was a span of 9 bases. Germline values: CDR1 LNHNV, CDR2 YYDKDF (reference sequence). CDR3 nucleotide sequence: TGTGCCACCAGCAGAGACCGGGGACACGGGGAGCTGTTTTTT. Protein sequence: CATSRDRGHGELFF.

This chain connects TRBV29-1 to TRBJ1-3; D call uncertain. V gave up 5 bases and J gave up 0 bases, with 5 bases separating them. Germline V gene lookup returns CDR1 SQVTM and CDR2 ANQGSEA. This CDR3 has 12 residues. CDR3 protein: CSVYVSGNTIYF. CDR3 in DNA: TGCAGCGTTTATGTCTCTGGAAACACCATATATTTT.

The chain carries TRBV9 and TRBJ1-6, with 8 nucleotides matching TRBD1. Per germline, CDR1 SGDLS and CDR2 YYNGEE. The CDR3 has 16 amino acids. V dropped 4 bases and J dropped 8; count of bases not matched to a gene: 11. The CDR3 spells CASSPRAGGDDSPLHF. DNA of the CDR3: TGTGCCAGCAGCCCGCGCGCAGGGGGCGACGATTCACCCCTCCACTTT. The variable domain in full, with the rest retrieved from reference TRBV9 and TRBJ1-6, is DSGVTQTPKHLITATGQRVTLRCSPRSGDLSVYWYQQSLDQGLQFLIQYYNGEERAKGNILERFSAQQFPDLHSELNLSSLELGDSALYFCASSPRAGGDDSPLHFGNGTRLTVT.

Remarks on this clone: Other DNA sequences of this sample code for an identical CDR3. V and J are TRBV5-1 and TRBJ1-5, with TRBD1 as a possible D gene (6 bases). CDR3 size: 14 residues. With 2 bases removed from V and 2 bases from J, the gap between germline ends came to 8 bases. Germline loops: CDR1 SGHRS, CDR2 YFSETQ. The CDR3 sequence: CASSLQGGNQPQHF. DNA of the CDR3: TGCGCCAGCAGCTTACAGGGCGGCAATCAGCCCCAGCATTTT.

The chain is built from TRBV28 and TRBJ2-1; D is possibly TRBD2 (5 bases). Trimming shortened V by 3 bases and J by 10 bases, and 10 bases separated the two germline ends. CDR1 and CDR2 from the germline V gene are MDHEN and SYDVKM. The CDR3 runs to 12 residues. DNA for the CDR3: TGTGCCAGCAGTTTGCAAGGCGGGGAGCAGTTCTTC. This gives the protein CASSLQGGEQFF.

V usage is TRBV5-1 and J usage is TRBJ2-7; 7 bases fit TRBD2. Germline-derived CDR1 and CDR2 are SGHRS and YFSETQ. The CDR3 extends over 15 amino acids. The V segment lost 4 bases and the J segment 4 bases; nucleotides outside the gene matches: 11. In DNA form, the CDR3 reads TGCGCCAGCAGCCATCGGTGGGAGGGCTTTTACGAGCAGTACTTC. Translating it yields CASSHRWEGFYEQYF.